This entry describes one T cell receptor (beta chain). The germline CDR1 and CDR2 sequences are SGHAT and FQNNGV. The CDR3 totals 17 residues. V was pared by 4 bases and J by 6 bases, with 13 bases of the junction left unmatched. The data were obtained in a study of blood T cell repertoires in COVID-19. In the study overall: The origin of the acute and convalescent COVID-19 samples was the United States, Italy and Spain. Nucleic acid was either cDNA or gDNA, and it came from T cells, B-cell-depleted T cells, or PBMCs.

Profiling relied on immunoSEQ multiplex PCR, and the TCRdb table lists in-frame clones only, not all of them. The data contain more than 300,000 clones, under 95% of them singletons. The sample comprised peripheral blood. This clonotype was sampled from a woman under 30 who had recovered from COVID-19. The gene calls are TRBV11-2 and TRBJ2-5; 11 nucleotides agree with TRBD2. DNA of the CDR3: TGTGCCAGCAGCTCGGGAACTAGCGGGAGTTGGAGAAAGACCCAGTACTTC. Encoded protein: CASSSGTSGSWRKTQYF.